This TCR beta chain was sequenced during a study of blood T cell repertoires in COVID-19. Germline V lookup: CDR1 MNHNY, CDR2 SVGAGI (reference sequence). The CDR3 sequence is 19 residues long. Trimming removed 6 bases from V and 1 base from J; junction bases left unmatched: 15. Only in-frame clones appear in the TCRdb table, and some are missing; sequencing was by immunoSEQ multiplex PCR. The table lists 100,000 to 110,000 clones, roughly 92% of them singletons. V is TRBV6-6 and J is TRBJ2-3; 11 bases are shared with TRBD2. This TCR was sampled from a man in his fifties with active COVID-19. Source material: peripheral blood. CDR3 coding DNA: TGTGCCAGCAGCTACCTTCAAGGTAGCGGGGGGGCGGGCACAGATACGCAGTATTTT. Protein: CASSYLQGSGGAGTDTQYF.